Below, 27 T cell receptor beta chains from the same sample are listed, as sequenced in a study of blood T cell repertoires in COVID-19. Assay: immunoSEQ multiplex PCR; the TCRdb copy retains only in-frame clones and omits some. Of around 130,000 clones listed, roughly 84% are singletons. Sequences were obtained from peripheral blood. Receptor source: a human donor in a cohort sampled during active COVID-19.

This clone came up once. The chain recombines TRBV11-2 with TRBJ1-3; 9 positions match TRBD1. Trimming at V came to 0 bases and at J to 6 bases, leaving 9 bases not matched to a gene. The CDR3 has 17 residues. The germline V gene has CDR1 SGHAT and CDR2 FQNNGV. CDR3 nucleotide sequence: TGTGCCAGCAGCTTAGATGGGGACAGGGATCGCCCAAACACCATATATTTT. It codes for CASSLDGDRDRPNTIYF.

V and J are TRBV5-4 and TRBJ2-5, with 7 bases lining up with TRBD1. The V segment lost 5 bases and the J segment 5 bases; nucleotides outside the gene matches: 9. Germline loops: CDR1 SGHNT, CDR2 YYREEE (reference sequence). CDR3 size: 14 residues. The CDR3 DNA reads as TGTGCCAGCAGTTTAGGGGGCCCGCGTGAGACCCAGTACTTC. Residues: CASSLGGPRETQYF. Based on the CDR3 plus reference TRBV5-4 and TRBJ2-5, the full variable domain is ETGVTQSPTHLIKTRGQQVTLRCSSQSGHNTVSWYQQALGQGPQFIFQYYREEENGRGNFPPRFSGLQFPNYSSELNVNALELDDSALYLCASSLGGPRETQYFGPGTRLLVL.

The chain has TRBV7-9 and TRBJ1-1; TRBD1 agrees at 9 bases. With V trimmed by 5 bases and J by 4 bases, 5 bases remained unmatched. This CDR3 contains 14 residues. CDR1 is SEHNR, CDR2 FQNEAQ, per germline (reference sequence). The CDR3 DNA reads TGTGCCAGCAGCGAGGGGACAGGGCGCACTGAAGCTTTCTTT. Protein: CASSEGTGRTEAFF.

This clone was detected once. CDR3 region: CASSYSAGWNEKLFF. The CDR3 DNA reads as TGTGCCAGCAGTTACTCCGCAGGGTGGAATGAAAAACTGTTTTTT. The gene calls are TRBV6-5 and TRBJ1-4; D might be TRBD1 (5 bases). CDR1 and CDR2 from the germline V gene are MNHEY and SVGAGI. Trimming stripped 0 bases from V and 5 bases from J, with 10 bases between. The CDR3 runs 15 residues.

The chain combines TRBV9 with TRBJ2-2; 10 nucleotides match TRBD2. The germline gives CDR1 SGDLS, CDR2 YYNGEE. The CDR3 is 16 residues long. Trimming at V came to 4 bases and at J to 1 base, leaving 4 bases not matched to a gene. CDR3 residues: CASSSRLAGNTGELFF. DNA of the CDR3: TGTGCCAGCAGCTCACGACTAGCGGGGAACACCGGGGAGCTGTTTTTT.

V usage is TRBV10-3 and J usage is TRBJ2-2; TRBD1 matches 8 bases. Trimming cost V 7 bases and J 5 bases; bases outside gene matches: 6. CDR3 length equals 14 residues. The germline V gene encodes CDR1 ENHRY and CDR2 SYGVKD. CDR3 in amino acids: CAITAQGETGELFF. CDR3 DNA: TGTGCCATCACGGCACAGGGGGAGACCGGGGAGCTGTTTTTT.

V gene TRBV19 combines with J gene TRBJ1-1; possible D gene TRBD1, 5 bases. The CDR3 spans 14 residues. V shed 5 bases and J shed 0 bases, with 10 bases lying between them. Germline CDR1 reads LNHDA; CDR2 reads SQIVND (reference sequence). CDR3 sequence (DNA): TGTGCCAGTAGTTTGACAGATATGAACACTGAAGCTTTCTTT. It encodes CASSLTDMNTEAFF.

This clone was counted once. One end of the junction is discordant with germline, which a read error may explain. The sample holds other DNA sequences that translate to the same CDR3. The rearrangement links TRBV2 to TRBJ2-7; a weak D match, TRBD2 (5 bases). CDR1 is SNHLY, CDR2 FYNNEI, per germline. The CDR3 covers 11 residues. CDR3 sequence (DNA): TGCGCCAGTCGGATTTCGGGAAGGCAGTACTTC. Protein sequence: CASRISGRQYF. The whole variable domain, filled in from reference TRBV2 and TRBJ2-7, reads EPEVTQTPSHQVTQMGQEVILRCVPISNHLYFYWYRQILGQKVEFLVSFYNNEISEKSEIFDDQFSVERPDGSNFTLKIRSTKLEDSAMYFCASRISGRQYFGPGTRLTVT.

The chain recombines TRBV7-2 with TRBJ1-6; D is perhaps TRBD1 (5 bases). Germline V gene sequence: CDR1 SGHTA, CDR2 FQGNSA. The CDR3 totals 13 residues. V was pared by 8 bases and J by 13 bases, with 18 bases between. CDR3 DNA: TGTGCCAGCGCCGCGGGATCGGGGCCTCCCCTCCACTTT. It encodes CASAAGSGPPLHF.

The CDR3 region is CASSEARGTGNTIYF. Written as DNA, the CDR3 is TGTGCCAGCAGTGAGGCCAGGGGTACTGGAAACACCATATATTTT. The V call is TRBV6-1, the J call TRBJ1-3; tentatively, D is TRBD1 (6 bases). This CDR3 has 15 residues. Germline V gene data show CDR1 as MNHNS and CDR2 as SASEGT. V was pared by 3 bases and J by 2 bases, with 11 bases between.

V usage is TRBV28 and J usage is TRBJ1-1; TRBD1 is a possible D gene (6 bases). The germline V gene has CDR1 MDHEN and CDR2 SYDVKM. The CDR3 length is 16 residues. V was pared by 11 bases and J by 1 base, with 23 bases between. The chain's CDR3 is CAGSGTRALQNTEAFF. In nucleotides, the CDR3 is TGTGCCGGCTCCGGGACAAGGGCTCTCCAGAACACTGAAGCTTTCTTT.

The chain has TRBV3-1 (or the pseudogene TRBV3-2) and TRBJ1-3, with D unresolved. This CDR3 has 13 residues. Deletions cut 4 bases from V and 1 base from J, with 5 bases between. Germline V gene sequence: CDR1 LGHDT, CDR2 YNNKEL (reference sequence). CDR3 sequence reads: CASSPQSGNTIYF. The CDR3 DNA reads as TGTGCCAGCAGCCCTCAGTCTGGAAACACCATATATTTT.

The gene calls are TRBV9 and TRBJ1-1; TRBD1 agrees at 10 bases. The V segment lost 3 bases and the J segment 10 bases; nucleotides outside the gene matches: 6. CDR3 size: 13 residues. Germline CDR1 reads SGDLS; CDR2 reads YYNGEE. The DNA for the CDR3 is TGTGCCAGCAGCGCCAGGACAGGGGGTGTAGCTTTCTTT. Its translation: CASSARTGGVAFF.

This chain links TRBV7-9 with TRBJ2-1; perhaps TRBD2 as D (6 bases). The germline V gene encodes CDR1 SEHNR and CDR2 FQNEAQ (reference sequence). Between the trimmed V and J ends, which lost 4 bases and 0 bases, there was a span of 10 bases. The CDR3 loop spans 15 amino acids. The CDR3 DNA sequence: TGTGCCAGCAGCTATCCCGGGAGCTCCTACAATGAGCAGTTCTTC. It yields the protein CASSYPGSSYNEQFF. Filled out from reference TRBV7-9 and TRBJ2-1, the complete variable domain reads DTGVSQNPRHKITKRGQNVTFRCDPISEHNRLYWYRQTLGQGPEFLTYFQNEAQLEKSRLLSDRFSAERPKGSFSTLEIQRTEQGDSAMYLCASSYPGSSYNEQFFGPGTRLTVL.

This sequence joins TRBV5-1 and TRBJ2-4, with TRBD1 identical over 7 bases. From germline, CDR1 is SGHRS and CDR2 YFSETQ. This CDR3 is 16 amino acids long. V lost 5 bases to trimming and J lost 1 base; unmatched junction nucleotides: 9. In nucleotides, the CDR3 is TGCGCCAGCAGACAAGGGACAGCAGCGGCCAAAAACATTCAGTACTTC. Translated, it gives CASRQGTAAAKNIQYF.

V is TRBV6-6 and J is TRBJ1-2; 7 bases are a match to TRBD1. CDR3 size: 12 residues. Germline V gives CDR1 MNHNY, CDR2 SVGAGI (reference sequence). The trim removed 6 bases at V and 7 bases at J, leaving 5 bases unmatched. Here the CDR3 reads CASREAGGGYTF. The CDR3 region has the DNA TGTGCCAGCAGGGAGGCAGGGGGTGGCTACACCTTC.

V and J are TRBV19 and TRBJ1-1; unclear D gene. Per the germline V gene, CDR1 is LNHDA and CDR2 is SQIVND (reference sequence). The CDR3 contains 13 residues. Deletions cut 3 bases from V and 7 bases from J, with 12 bases between. This CDR3 is CASSIGDVYEAFF. In nucleotides, the CDR3 is TGTGCCAGTAGTATCGGAGACGTATATGAAGCTTTCTTT.

The V and J genes are TRBV7-3 and TRBJ1-4, with 9 bases aligning to TRBD1. CDR3 length: 18 amino acids. From germline, CDR1 is SGHTA and CDR2 FQGTGA. V lost 0 bases to trimming and J lost 8 bases; unmatched junction nucleotides: 13. CDR3 DNA sequence: TGTGCCAGCAGCTTAACAAACGGAAATGGGACAGGGATAGAAAAACTGTTTTTT. Its translation is CASSLTNGNGTGIEKLFF.

This clone was observed a few times. The rearrangement uses TRBV18 and TRBJ1-4, with 9 bases matching TRBD1. The CDR3 totals 16 residues. Germline-derived CDR1 and CDR2 are KGHSH and LQKENI. V was clipped by 2 bases and J by 2 bases; unmatched bases: 3. This CDR3 is CASSPTTGGTNEKLFF. The DNA of the CDR3 is TGTGCCAGCTCACCAACGACAGGGGGGACTAATGAAAAACTGTTTTTT.

V and J are TRBV29-1 and TRBJ2-1; 9 bases map to TRBD1. CDR1 is SQVTM, CDR2 ANQGSEA, per germline. The CDR3 length is 16 residues. The V segment lost 1 base and the J segment 3 bases; nucleotides outside the gene matches: 7. The CDR3 nucleotides read TGCAGCGTTGAAGGCCCGGGACAGGGAATCTACAATGAGCAGTTCTTC. It encodes CSVEGPGQGIYNEQFF.

CDR3 nucleotides: TGTGCCAGCAGCTCGGACAGAAGCACAGATACGCAGTATTTT. Translated, it gives CASSSDRSTDTQYF. V usage is TRBV7-9 and J usage is TRBJ2-3, with TRBD1 as a possible D gene (6 bases). Germline V CDR1 and CDR2: SEHNR, FQNEAQ (reference sequence). V gave up 4 bases and J gave up 0 bases, with 8 bases separating them. This CDR3 is 14 amino acids long.

This chain links TRBV6-5 with TRBJ2-3; tentatively, D is TRBD2 (5 bases). V was cut by 6 bases and J by 6 bases, with 13 bases left in between. From germline, CDR1 is MNHEY and CDR2 SVGAGI. The CDR3 length is 13 residues. CDR3 region: CASSPTRRDTQYF. CDR3 coding DNA: TGTGCCAGCAGCCCAACTAGACGGGATACGCAGTATTTT.

The genes are TRBV5-4 and TRBJ1-2; a possible D gene is TRBD1 (5 bases). Germline CDR1 and CDR2: SGHNT and YYREEE (reference sequence). The V and J ends lost 0 bases and 8 bases respectively, with 14 bases between them. The CDR3 loop spans 14 amino acids. The CDR3 DNA reads as TGTGCCAGCAGCTTGGCCTTCGGGGGGAAAGGCTACACCTTC. This gives the protein CASSLAFGGKGYTF.

The chain has TRBV12-3 or TRBV12-4 and TRBJ1-4, with 9 bases identical to TRBD1. The CDR3 is made up of 13 amino acids. V was clipped by 8 bases and J by 6 bases; unmatched bases: 4. The CDR3: CASGTGWDEKLFF. The CDR3 DNA follows: TGTGCCAGCGGGACAGGGTGGGATGAAAAACTGTTTTTT.

The table lists this clone with a count of one. V usage is TRBV19 and J usage is TRBJ1-3; D gene uncertain. Trimming took off 7 bases at V and 1 base at J, with 8 bases between the two ends. This CDR3 has 13 residues. Germline CDR1 is LNHDA and CDR2 is SQIVND (reference sequence). CDR3 loop: CASKFGSGNTIYF. CDR3 in DNA: TGTGCCAGTAAATTCGGTTCTGGAAACACCATATATTTT.

V is TRBV4-1 and J is TRBJ2-7, with D possibly being TRBD1 (5 bases). Germline CDR1 is MGHRA and CDR2 is YSYEKL. Trimming removed 6 bases from V and 1 base from J, with 13 bases in between. The CDR3 runs to 14 residues. The CDR3 is CASRSLTASYEQYF. CDR3 nucleotide sequence: TGCGCCAGCAGAAGCCTGACAGCTTCCTACGAGCAGTACTTC.

This clone was observed a handful of times. CDR3 sequence reads: CASSSTGGTNTGELFF. The CDR3 bases are TGTGCCAGCAGTTCCACGGGGGGAACGAACACCGGGGAGCTGTTTTTT. V and J are TRBV28 and TRBJ2-2, with TRBD2 identical over 7 bases. Germline V gene lookup returns CDR1 MDHEN and CDR2 SYDVKM. CDR3 length: 16 amino acids. Germline trimming cut 4 bases from V and 0 bases from J; bases unmatched to any gene: 5. Looking up the rest from reference TRBV28 and TRBJ2-2 gives the full variable domain: DVKVTQSSRYLVKRTGEKVFLECVQDMDHENMFWYRQDPGLGLRLIYFSYDVKMKEKGDIPEGYSVSREKKERFSLILESASTNQTSMYLCASSSTGGTNTGELFFGEGSRLTVL.